This is a list of T cell receptor beta chains from one sample in a study of early T cells in non-severe SARS-CoV-2 infection. TCRdb fed the 5' RACE reads into MiXCR, producing one record per CDR3 protein. The table includes about 33,000 distinct CDR3 sequences, approximately 4.4% detected once. Sequencing was performed on whole blood. All receptors derive from an adult who was a healthcare worker with PCR-confirmed SARS-CoV-2 infection or an uninfected control (not recorded which). Each CDR3 is given with its conserved first and last residue. The D gene is left open where the match is weak. Size tells how often a clone was seen (once, few, many) or the class of an expanded clone, and some rows leave it out.

NA NA TRBJ2-7 TRBV11-2 CASSLGSASPEQYF TGTGCCAGCAGCTTAGGCTCCGCATCTCCCGAGCAGTACTTC
NA NA TRBJ1-6 TRBV7-6 CASSLAQAANSPLHF TGTGCCAGCAGCTTAGCGCAGGCGGCTAATTCACCCCTCCACTTT
few NA TRBJ2-7 TRBV4-1 CASSLGLEAYEQYF TGCGCCAGCAGCCTAGGACTGGAAGCCTACGAGCAGTACTTC
many TRBD2 TRBJ2-5 TRBV3-1 CASSYNSGLVTETQYF TGTGCCAGCAGCTACAATTCGGGACTAGTGACGGAGACCCAGTACTTC
many TRBD1 TRBJ2-6 TRBV15 CATSRDDRGSWANVLTF TGTGCCACCAGCAGGGATGACAGGGGCTCGTGGGCCAACGTCCTGACTTTC
NA NA TRBJ2-7 TRBV7-8 CASSMDLYEQYF TGTGCCAGCAGTATGGACCTCTACGAGCAGTACTTC
many TRBD2 TRBJ2-1 TRBV29-1 CSVGRAHYNEQFF TGCAGCGTGGGGAGGGCCCACTACAATGAGCAGTTCTTC
many NA TRBJ1-1 TRBV24-1 CATSDGFEAFF TGTGCCACCAGTGACGGATTTGAAGCTTTCTTT
NA NA TRBJ2-5 TRBV15 CATSARQGTDETQYF TGTGCCACCAGCGCCAGACAAGGGACGGACGAGACCCAGTACTTC
many TRBD2 TRBJ2-3 TRBV5-4 CASSHRLAGTLDTQYF TGTGCCAGCAGCCACAGACTAGCGGGGACTTTAGATACGCAGTATTTT
medium-sized NA TRBJ1-2 TRBV18 CASSRGHQSNYGYTF TGTGCCAGCTCAAGGGGACACCAGTCTAACTATGGCTACACCTTC
once NA TRBJ1-3 TRBV6-6 CASSYQRESGNTIYF TGTGCCAGCAGTTACCAAAGGGAGTCGGGAAACACCATATATTTT
NA NA TRBJ1-5 TRBV5-1 CASSFGVNNQPQHF TGCGCCAGCAGCTTTGGGGTTAACAATCAGCCCCAGCATTTT
NA NA TRBJ2-2 TRBV5-1 CASIALEGAGELFF TGCGCCAGCATCGCCCTGGAAGGAGCCGGGGAGCTGTTTTTT
NA NA TRBJ2-5 TRBV12-3/TRBV12-4 CASSLSPQETQYF TGTGCCAGCAGTTTGTCACCCCAGGAGACCCAGTACTTC
few NA TRBJ1-2 TRBV12-3/TRBV12-4 CASSSLSYGYTF TGTGCCAGCAGTTCTCTCAGCTATGGCTACACCTTC
few NA TRBJ1-2 TRBV29-1 CSVAGTNYGYTF TGCAGCGTCGCCGGGACAAACTATGGCTACACCTTC
NA NA TRBJ2-7 TRBV19 CASSMGVDYEQYF TGTGCCAGTAGTATGGGGGTAGACTACGAGCAGTACTTC